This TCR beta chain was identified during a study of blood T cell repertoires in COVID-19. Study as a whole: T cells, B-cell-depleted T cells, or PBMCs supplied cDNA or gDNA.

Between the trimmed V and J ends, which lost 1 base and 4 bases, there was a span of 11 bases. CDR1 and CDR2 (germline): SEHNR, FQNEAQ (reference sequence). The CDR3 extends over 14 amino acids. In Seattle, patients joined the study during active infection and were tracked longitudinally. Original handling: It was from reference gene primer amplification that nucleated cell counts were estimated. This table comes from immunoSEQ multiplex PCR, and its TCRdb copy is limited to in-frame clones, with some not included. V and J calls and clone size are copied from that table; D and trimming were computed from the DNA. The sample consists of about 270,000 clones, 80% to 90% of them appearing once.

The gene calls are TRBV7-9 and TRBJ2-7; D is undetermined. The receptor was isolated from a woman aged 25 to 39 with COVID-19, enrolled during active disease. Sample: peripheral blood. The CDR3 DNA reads TGTGCCAGCAGCTTAGGTCCGTCGGTATACGAGCAGTACTTC. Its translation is CASSLGPSVYEQYF.